The TCR beta chain described here comes from a study of blood T cell repertoires in COVID-19. Overall study context: Samples taken during acute and convalescent COVID-19 were collected in the United States, Italy and Spain.

The data were produced by immunoSEQ multiplex PCR, yet TCRdb's version contains in-frame clones alone and is incomplete. Of about 350,000 clones in the sample, around nine tenths were seen once. V gave up 1 base and J gave up 4 bases, with 7 bases separating them. The CDR3 spans 12 residues. Per germline, CDR1 SQVTM and CDR2 ANQGSEA. What was sequenced was PBMCs or T cells enriched from blood (not recorded which). J is TRBJ1-1 and V is TRBV29-1; the D is unclear. This sequence was found in a young woman who had been exposed to COVID-19. Here the CDR3 DNA reads TGCAGCGTTGAAGGGCGGGCCACTGAAGCTTTCTTT. Translated, it gives CSVEGRATEAFF. The variable domain in full, with the rest retrieved from reference TRBV29-1 and TRBJ1-1, is SAVISQKPSRDICQRGTSLTIQCQVDSQVTMMFWYRQQPGQSLTLIATANQGSEATYESGFVIDKFPISRPNLTFSTLTVSNMSPEDSSIYLCSVEGRATEAFFGQGTRLTVV.